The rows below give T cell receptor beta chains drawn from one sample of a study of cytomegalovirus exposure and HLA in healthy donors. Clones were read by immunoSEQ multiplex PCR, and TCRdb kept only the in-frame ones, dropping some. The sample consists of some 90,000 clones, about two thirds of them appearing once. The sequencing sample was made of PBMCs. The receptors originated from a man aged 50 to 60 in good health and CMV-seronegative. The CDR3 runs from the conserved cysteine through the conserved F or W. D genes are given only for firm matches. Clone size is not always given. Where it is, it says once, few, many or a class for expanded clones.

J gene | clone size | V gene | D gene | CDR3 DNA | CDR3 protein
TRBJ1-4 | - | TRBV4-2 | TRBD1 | TGTGCCAGCAGCCAAGATACCAACCGGGACAGACCAACTAATGAAAAACTGTTTTTT | CASSQDTNRDRPTNEKLFF
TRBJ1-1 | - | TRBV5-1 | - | TGCGCCAGCAGCTTGGGTACGGGGGGAACTGAAGCTTTCTTT | CASSLGTGGTEAFF
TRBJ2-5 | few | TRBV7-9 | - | TGTGCCAGCAGCTTAGGGGGAGAGACCAAGTACTTC | CASSLGGETKYF
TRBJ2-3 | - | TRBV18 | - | TGTGCCAGCTCACCACCTTCGGCAGATACGCAGTATTTT | CASSPPSADTQYF
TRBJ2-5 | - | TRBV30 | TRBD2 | TGTGCCTGGAGGAGCCTAGCGGGGCTCCAAGAGACCCAGTACTTC | CAWRSLAGLQETQYF
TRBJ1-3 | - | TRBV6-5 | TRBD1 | TGTGCCAGCAGTTACGGACAGGGGAGGTCGGCCATATATTTT | CASSYGQGRSAIYF
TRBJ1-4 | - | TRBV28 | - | TGTGCCAGCCGACAGAGGAATGAAAAACTGTTTTTT | CASRQRNEKLFF
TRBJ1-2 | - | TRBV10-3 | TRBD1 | TGTGCCATCACAACAGGGGGCGAGTCTTATGGCTACACCTTC | CAITTGGESYGYTF
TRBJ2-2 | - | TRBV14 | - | TGTGCCAGCAGCCAAGAAGTGAGCGGAATCACCGGGGAGCTGTTTTTT | CASSQEVSGITGELFF
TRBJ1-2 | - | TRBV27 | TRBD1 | TGTGCCAGCAGTCCTCGACAGGGAGTAAACTATGGCTACACCTTC | CASSPRQGVNYGYTF
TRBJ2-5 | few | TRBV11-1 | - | TGTGCCAGCAGCTTAACTGAGACCCAGTACTTC | CASSLTETQYF
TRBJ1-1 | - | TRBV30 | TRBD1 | TGTGCCTGGAGTGCCGGGACAGGGGGTTCGAGCACTGAAGCTTTCTTT | CAWSAGTGGSSTEAFF
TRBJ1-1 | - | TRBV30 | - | TGTGCCTGGACTAACTACAGGGTTAACACTGAAGCTTTCTTT | CAWTNYRVNTEAFF
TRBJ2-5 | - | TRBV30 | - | TGTGCCTGGAGCGCACCCACTACTCCGGGCCCTAGGAGGGAGACCCAGTACTTC | CAWSAPTTPGPRRETQYF
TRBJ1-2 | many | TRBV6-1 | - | TGTGCCAGCAGTGCCGGAGGGCGCTCCTATGGCTACACCTTC | CASSAGGRSYGYTF
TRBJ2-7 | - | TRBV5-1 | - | TGCGCCAGCAGCCCAGACAGCTCCTACGAGCAGTACTTC | CASSPDSSYEQYF
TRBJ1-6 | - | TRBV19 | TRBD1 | TGTGCCAGTAGGGGTCTGGACAGGGTTGGATCACCCCTCCACTTT | CASRGLDRVGSPLHF
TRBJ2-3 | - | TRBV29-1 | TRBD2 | TGCAGCGTTGAGGCGGGGGTGCCCACAGATACGCAGTATTTT | CSVEAGVPTDTQYF
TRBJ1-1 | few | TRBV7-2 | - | TGTGCCAGCAGCTTCCACAGGGCGAACACTGAAGCTTTCTTT | CASSFHRANTEAFF
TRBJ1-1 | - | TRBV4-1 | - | TGCGCCAGCAGCCATCTAACCGCGAACACTGAAGCTTTCTTT | CASSHLTANTEAFF
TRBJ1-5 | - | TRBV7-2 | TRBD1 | TGTGCCAGCAGCCCCAACCGGGACAGCTATAGCAATCAGCCCCAGCATTTT | CASSPNRDSYSNQPQHF
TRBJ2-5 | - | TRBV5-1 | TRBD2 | TGCGCCAGCGGGAGACTAGCCACGCAAGAGACCCAGTACTTC | CASGRLATQETQYF
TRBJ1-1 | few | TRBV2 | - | TGTGCCAGCAGTGACGTGACAGTTTATATCACTGAAGCTTTCTTT | CASSDVTVYITEAFF
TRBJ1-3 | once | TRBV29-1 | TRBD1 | TGCAGCGTTGGGCAGGGGGCTGGAAACACCATATATTTT | CSVGQGAGNTIYF
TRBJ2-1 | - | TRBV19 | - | TGTGCCAGTAGTCTGTCAGGGGATGAGCAGTTCTTC | CASSLSGDEQFF
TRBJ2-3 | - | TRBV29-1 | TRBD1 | TGCAGCGTCGGCCCCGGGACAGGGAGGGCAGATACGCAGTATTTT | CSVGPGTGRADTQYF
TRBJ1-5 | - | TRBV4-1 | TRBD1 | TGCGCCAGCAGCCGGGACGGGACAGTTAATCAGCCCCAGCATTTT | CASSRDGTVNQPQHF